This record covers a single TCR beta chain. The antigen remains undetermined. A second PCR, run for roughly 7 to 12 cycles, used a sample-barcoded 5' primer plus a J-beta primer mix. Each single sample gave us at least 2.5 million CDR3-containing paired-end reads. In TCRdb, the 5' RACE reads were re-called with MiXCR into one record per CDR3 protein. This table holds more than 450,000 distinct CDR3 sequences, 25% to 35% found once. This entry is derived from a study of blood T cells in healthy people across ages. Findings of the study overall: It was the long-lived donors that had more naive CD4+ cells and higher diversity than aged donors.

The V and J ends lost 5 bases and 3 bases respectively, with 20 bases between them. This CDR3 region has 17 residues. These data were likewise used in another study, on T cells of mothers and their children. As that report states: The study found slightly higher but non-significant overlap in related versus unrelated mother-child pairs.

The sample taken for sequencing was blood. The rearrangement links TRBV12-3 or TRBV12-4 to TRBJ1-3; no clear D gene. This TCR derives from a boy younger than 10 in good health. CDR3 nucleotides: TGTGCCAGCAGTCCTCGGGCGGGAAGCGAGATTGGAAACACCATATATTTT. It yields the protein CASSPRAGSEIGNTIYF.